This TCR beta chain was captured by sequencing in a study of OX40 agonist ivuxolimab in advanced cancers. For the study at large: Ivuxolimab, which is an agonistic anti-OX40 (CD134) antibody, was administered to the patients. Every 2 weeks, ivuxolimab was infused into the patients intravenously at between 0.01 and 10 mg/kg. One hepatocellular carcinoma and a couple of cutaneous melanoma patients partially responded.

Measured with immunoSEQ multiplex PCR; TCRdb has only the in-frame clones, and not every one. The table has roughly 69,000 clones, about 90% seen once; the top ten hold 4.5% to 5.5%. The TCR sequence derives from an adult with an advanced solid tumor such as melanoma, head and neck, liver or kidney cancer. The source was CD4+ or CD8+ T cells sorted from blood, collected in a trial of the OX40 agonist ivuxolimab.

CDR3 sequence: CASSFGTGNHGYTF. The CDR3 bases are TGTGCCAGCAGTTTTGGGACAGGGAACCATGGCTACACCTTC. The V and J genes are TRBV28 and TRBJ1-2; TRBD1 aligns across 9 bases. CDR3 size: 14 residues. The germline CDR1 and CDR2 sequences are MDHEN and SYDVKM. The trim removed 3 bases at V and 6 bases at J, leaving 5 bases unmatched.